This TCR beta chain was sequenced during a study of T-cell memory formation after mild COVID-19. Across the whole study: For the most part, TCR clusters were specific to one donor. Study-level findings and limits: Several responding clones turned up in pre-infection memory, indicating that cross-reactive memory may have taken part. Clones that contracted from day 15 to 85 had balanced CD4/CD8; later expanders were CD4+ biased. Second-wave clones that peaked on day 37 lacked confirmed SARS-CoV-2 specificity.

This clonotype was counted between two and nine times. The antigen remains undetermined. Via MiXCR, TCRdb re-called the 5' RACE reads, giving one row per CDR3 protein. The sample lists around 250,000 distinct CDR3 sequences; 16% were seen once. V was trimmed by 6 bases and J by 0 bases, leaving 6 bases between them. Germline CDR1 is MNHEY and CDR2 is SVGAGI. The CDR3 loop spans 14 amino acids. This chain links TRBV6-5 with TRBJ2-6, with D perhaps being TRBD1 or TRBD2 (5 bases each). The sequence derives from a man aged 18-30 years who had mild COVID-19 (a few samples of this study predate the infection). Cell type and time point are not known. Sequences were obtained from PBMCs or a T cell subset sorted from them (not recorded which). CDR3 coding DNA: TGTGCCAGCAGCGGGGCCTCTGGGGCCAACGTCCTGACTTTC. Translating it yields CASSGASGANVLTF.